These 25 T cell receptor beta chains originate from one sample sequenced in a study of technical replicates of blood from a handful of donors. Assay used: immunoSEQ multiplex PCR; TCRdb lists only in-frame clones, some missing. The table records approximately 58,000 clones, 86% of them present only once. The sequencing input was PBMCs. Receptors were obtained from a human donor in good health. Some clones in this sample may be carry-over from other donors' samples.

This rearrangement joins TRBV7-2 to TRBJ1-2; 8 bases align to TRBD1. Trimming at V came to 4 bases and at J to 2 bases, leaving 3 bases not matched to a gene. Germline loops: CDR1 SGHTA, CDR2 FQGNSA. The CDR3 consists of 14 residues. CDR3 sequence reads: CASSSWTGNYGYTF. CDR3 coding DNA: TGTGCCAGCAGCTCCTGGACAGGGAACTATGGCTACACCTTC.

This clone came up once. The chain carries TRBV11-2 and TRBJ2-7; D not resolved. Per germline, CDR1 SGHAT and CDR2 FQNNGV. V was trimmed by 1 base and J by 3 bases, leaving 7 bases between them. This CDR3 is built from 13 residues. The chain's CDR3 is CASSLAPYYEQYF. The CDR3 DNA sequence: TGTGCCAGCAGCTTAGCCCCCTACTACGAGCAGTACTTC.

This clone was seen once. The J gene is TRBJ2-2, the V gene TRBV6-4; TRBD2 aligns across 12 bases. This CDR3 contains 15 residues. V was pared by 7 bases and J by 2 bases, with 2 bases of the junction left unmatched. CDR1 MRHNA and CDR2 SNTAGT come from the germline V gene. CDR3 region: CASTGLAGNTGELFF. DNA for the CDR3: TGTGCCAGCACTGGACTAGCGGGAAACACCGGGGAGCTGTTTTTT.

The chain carries TRBV7-9 and TRBJ2-7; 15 bases align to TRBD2. Germline CDR1 SEHNR, CDR2 FQNEAQ (reference sequence). Germline trimming cut 7 bases from V and 0 bases from J; bases unmatched to any gene: 13. This CDR3 has 19 amino acids. The CDR3: CASIQLPGTSGGSSYEQYF. CDR3 bases: TGTGCCAGCATTCAACTCCCCGGGACTAGCGGGGGGAGCTCCTACGAGCAGTACTTC.

As DNA, the CDR3 is TGCGCCAGCAGCCAAGATCGTCTAGCCTCCTACGAGCAGTACTTC. Translated, it gives CASSQDRLASYEQYF. The chain carries TRBV4-3 and TRBJ2-7; a possible D gene is TRBD2 (5 bases). CDR3 size: 15 residues. Between the trimmed V and J ends, which lost 0 bases and 0 bases, there was a span of 9 bases. CDR1 and CDR2 from the germline V gene are LGHNA and YSLEER.

The gene calls are TRBV7-3 and TRBJ1-1; D is undetermined. The germline V and J ends were trimmed by 1 base and 1 base, with 4 bases remaining between them. The CDR3 spans 13 residues. CDR1 is SGHTA, CDR2 FQGTGA, per germline. The CDR3 DNA is TGTGCCAGCAGCTTAAGACAGAACACTGAAGCTTTCTTT. Amino acid sequence: CASSLRQNTEAFF.

The V call is TRBV7-9, the J call TRBJ1-4; no clear D. CDR1 SEHNR and CDR2 FQNEAQ come from the germline V gene (reference sequence). CDR3 size: 14 residues. With 1 base removed from V and 4 bases from J, the gap between germline ends came to 7 bases. DNA for the CDR3: TGTGCCAGCAGCTTAGTTGCAGTTAATGAAAAACTGTTTTTT. This translates into CASSLVAVNEKLFF. The full variable domain, rest sourced from reference TRBV7-9 and TRBJ1-4, is DTGVSQNPRHKITKRGQNVTFRCDPISEHNRLYWYRQTLGQGPEFLTYFQNEAQLEKSRLLSDRFSAERPKGSFSTLEIQRTEQGDSAMYLCASSLVAVNEKLFFGSGTQLSVL.

The rearrangement uses TRBV20-1 and TRBJ2-5; a possible D gene is TRBD1 (6 bases). V lost 6 bases and J lost 3, with 8 bases in between. Germline loops: CDR1 DFQATT, CDR2 SNEGSKA (reference sequence). There are 11 residues in the CDR3. In nucleotides, the CDR3 is TGCAGTGCGGACAGAGAAGAGACCCAGTACTTC. It is translated as CSADREETQYF.

The chain uses TRBV6-4 and TRBJ2-7; 9 nucleotides agree with TRBD1. This CDR3 comprises 17 residues. The germline V gene encodes CDR1 MRHNA and CDR2 SNTAGT. The trim removed 3 bases at V and 5 bases at J, leaving 14 bases unmatched. The CDR3 reads CASSDLVVCTGGNEQYF. Written as DNA, the CDR3 is TGTGCCAGCAGTGATTTGGTAGTATGTACAGGGGGCAACGAGCAGTACTTC.

This clone has a single count. This chain joins TRBV7-2 and TRBJ2-7; 8 bases fit TRBD2. V lost 0 bases and J lost 5; bases outside the gene matches: 3. The CDR3 runs to 14 residues. CDR1 is SGHTA and CDR2 is FQGNSA in the germline V gene. The CDR3 DNA reads as TGTGCCAGCAGCTTAGCAGCGGGGGTACACGAGCAGTACTTC. As protein: CASSLAAGVHEQYF.

V gene TRBV29-1 combines with J gene TRBJ1-1, with a possible D match to TRBD1 (5 bases). This CDR3 has 13 amino acids. Trimming took off 7 bases at V and 5 bases at J, with 17 bases between the two ends. The germline CDR1 and CDR2 sequences are SQVTM and ANQGSEA. The CDR3 spells CSADARAGTEAFF. The CDR3, as DNA: TGCAGCGCCGACGCCCGGGCAGGGACTGAAGCTTTCTTT.

This clone has only a few counts. This chain links TRBV4-2 with TRBJ2-3; TRBD2 aligns across 10 bases. CDR1 and CDR2 (germline): LGHNA, YNFKEQ. The CDR3 spans 16 residues. V lost 0 bases and J lost 5; bases outside the gene matches: 5. The CDR3 region is CASSQEASGGGDTQYF. The CDR3 coding sequence is TGTGCCAGCAGCCAAGAAGCTAGCGGGGGAGGAGATACGCAGTATTTT.

This clone was recorded once. V and J are TRBV5-1 and TRBJ2-3, with D possibly being TRBD2 (6 bases). CDR1 is SGHRS and CDR2 is YFSETQ in the germline V gene. The CDR3 runs 16 residues. Trimming took off 3 bases at V and 0 bases at J, with 14 bases between the two ends. The CDR3, as DNA: TGCGCCAGCAGCTCGGGGGTGTGGCGGAGCACAGATACGCAGTATTTT. This codes for CASSSGVWRSTDTQYF.

This clone has more than one count but fewer than ten. This chain connects TRBV19 to TRBJ1-3, with D perhaps TRBD1 (5 bases). V dropped 6 bases and J dropped 2 bases, with 14 bases sitting between them. Germline lookup yields CDR1 LNHDA and CDR2 SQIVND (reference sequence). CDR3 length: 15 residues. The CDR3 spells CASRVVGLAGNTIYF. For the CDR3, the DNA is TGTGCCAGTAGGGTAGTGGGGCTCGCTGGAAACACCATATATTTT. Drawing the rest from reference TRBV19 and TRBJ1-3, the complete variable domain is DGGITQSPKYLFRKEGQNVTLSCEQNLNHDAMYWYRQDPGQGLRLIYYSQIVNDFQKGDIAEGYSVSREKKESFPLTVTSAQKNPTAFYLCASRVVGLAGNTIYFGEGSWLTVV.

The V gene is TRBV27, the J gene TRBJ1-5; perhaps TRBD1 as D (5 bases). V lost 1 base to trimming and J lost 7 bases, with 14 bases between them. Looked up from germline, CDR1 is MNHEY and CDR2 is SMNVEV (reference sequence). This CDR3 contains 15 residues. In nucleotides, the CDR3 is TGTGCCAGCAGTTTATTTGGGCAGGGTGGGCAGCCCCAGCATTTT. It encodes CASSLFGQGGQPQHF.

The chain has TRBV9 and TRBJ2-1; 8 bases agree with TRBD2. CDR3 size: 15 residues. The germline V gene has CDR1 SGDLS and CDR2 YYNGEE. Trimming at V came to 3 bases and at J to 0 bases, leaving 2 bases not matched to a gene. The DNA of the CDR3 is TGTGCCAGCAGCGATAGCGGGAACTCCTACAATGAGCAGTTCTTC. Amino acids: CASSDSGNSYNEQFF.

This chain uses TRBV7-2 with TRBJ2-2; possibly TRBD1 for D (6 bases). The germline gives CDR1 SGHTA, CDR2 FQGNSA. The CDR3 sequence is 15 residues long. Trimming took 5 bases from V and 4 from J, leaving 14 bases between them. The CDR3 sequence: CASSNQQGTTGELFF. The CDR3 nucleotides read TGTGCCAGCAGCAATCAACAGGGAACCACCGGGGAGCTGTTTTTT.

This chain uses TRBV2 with TRBJ2-5; TRBD2 matches at 14 bases. J was trimmed by 7 bases and V by 4 bases; bases with no gene match: 5. The CDR3 consists of 15 residues. Per germline, CDR1 SNHLY and CDR2 FYNNEI. The CDR3: CASSGLAGGLRTQYF. In DNA, the CDR3 is TGTGCCAGCAGTGGACTAGCGGGGGGGCTTAGGACCCAGTACTTC.

The chain links TRBV29-1 to TRBJ2-1, with D perhaps given as TRBD1 or TRBD2 (6 bases each). Germline V gives CDR1 SQVTM, CDR2 ANQGSEA. The CDR3 totals 13 residues. With 8 bases removed from V and 9 bases from J, the gap between germline ends came to 20 bases. The CDR3: CSLGQQGGSEQFF. CDR3 sequence (DNA): TGCAGCCTTGGACAGCAGGGAGGCAGTGAGCAGTTCTTC.

The chain carries TRBV30 and TRBJ2-1; the D is unclear. V gave up 3 bases and J gave up 7 bases, with 10 bases separating them. CDR1 and CDR2 (germline): GTSNPN, SVGIG (reference sequence). CDR3 size: 12 residues. The CDR3 nucleotides are TGTGCCTGGAGCCGCCTAGTGAATGAGCAGTTCTTC. It specifies CAWSRLVNEQFF.

The chain joins TRBV10-3 to TRBJ2-7, with TRBD2 identical over 7 bases. Trimming cost V 8 bases and J 2 bases; bases outside gene matches: 6. The CDR3 length is 13 residues. The V gene's germline CDR1 is ENHRY and CDR2 SYGVKD. Here the CDR3 DNA reads TGTGCCATCCTGGCGGGGGATACCTACGAGCAGTACTTC. Translated: CAILAGDTYEQYF.

The J gene is TRBJ1-4, the V gene TRBV4-3; D not certain. The germline V gene has CDR1 LGHNA and CDR2 YSLEER. The CDR3 is 18 residues long. Deletions cut 0 bases from V and 0 bases from J, with 14 bases between. The CDR3 region is CASSQDMGGKPTNEKLFF. CDR3 DNA: TGCGCCAGCAGCCAAGATATGGGAGGGAAACCAACTAATGAAAAACTGTTTTTT.

This clone has only one observation. The genes are TRBV5-1 and TRBJ2-1, with D uncertain. In germline, CDR1 is SGHRS, CDR2 YFSETQ. With 0 bases removed from V and 5 bases from J, the gap between germline ends came to 9 bases. The CDR3 length is 14 residues. The CDR3 loop is CASSLDYQNNEQFF. CDR3 coding DNA: TGCGCCAGCAGCTTGGACTACCAGAACAATGAGCAGTTCTTC.

The CDR3 bases are TGTGCCAGCAGTTTAAAGCGGGTTGGGGCCAAAAACATTCAGTACTTC. It encodes CASSLKRVGAKNIQYF. The gene calls are TRBV2 and TRBJ2-4, with D tentatively TRBD2 (6 bases). The CDR3 spans 16 residues. Looked up from germline, CDR1 is SNHLY and CDR2 is FYNNEI. V gave up 5 bases and J gave up 1 base, with 15 bases separating them. Drawing the rest from reference TRBV2 and TRBJ2-4, the complete variable domain is EPEVTQTPSHQVTQMGQEVILRCVPISNHLYFYWYRQILGQKVEFLVSFYNNEISEKSEIFDDQFSVERPDGSNFTLKIRSTKLEDSAMYFCASSLKRVGAKNIQYFGAGTRLSVL.

This chain links TRBV4-3 with TRBJ1-4; 11 bases agree with TRBD1. The germline gives CDR1 LGHNA, CDR2 YSLEER. The CDR3 covers 15 residues. With 3 bases clipped from V and 11 bases from J, the junction kept 8 bases outside the gene matches. In nucleotides, the CDR3 is TGCGCCAGCAGCCAGCAAGGGACAGGGGGGACGAAACTGTTTTTT. Its protein is CASSQQGTGGTKLFF.